This T cell receptor (beta chain) was observed in a study of long-term antiretroviral therapy in people with HIV. Study results and limitations: It was observed that HIV repertoires exhibited narrower CDR3 length ranges than controls.

Cryopreserved PBMC numbered roughly 1-10 million per sample before DNA extraction. For this clone: The antigen remains unidentified.

immunoSEQ v3.0 was run at survey level. Sequencing efforts were directed toward about 40,000-55,000 T-cell genomes per sample. Sequencing was performed with immunoSEQ multiplex PCR; in TCRdb, only in-frame clones are kept and a portion is missing. In the table there are tens of thousands of clones, around four fifths of which are singletons. The clonotype was recovered from a woman in her forties with HIV. Source: unsorted PBMCs, taken 1.1 years before starting antiretroviral therapy.

CDR3 region: CASSQDWEGGREQYF. CDR3 sequence (DNA): TGCGCCAGCAGCCAAGACTGGGAGGGGGGAAGGGAGCAGTACTTC. The chain couples TRBV4-3 to TRBJ2-7; tentative D call: TRBD2 (7 bases). Germline loops: CDR1 LGHNA, CDR2 YSLEER. The CDR3 consists of 15 residues. Trimming took off 0 bases at V and 7 bases at J, with 16 bases between the two ends.